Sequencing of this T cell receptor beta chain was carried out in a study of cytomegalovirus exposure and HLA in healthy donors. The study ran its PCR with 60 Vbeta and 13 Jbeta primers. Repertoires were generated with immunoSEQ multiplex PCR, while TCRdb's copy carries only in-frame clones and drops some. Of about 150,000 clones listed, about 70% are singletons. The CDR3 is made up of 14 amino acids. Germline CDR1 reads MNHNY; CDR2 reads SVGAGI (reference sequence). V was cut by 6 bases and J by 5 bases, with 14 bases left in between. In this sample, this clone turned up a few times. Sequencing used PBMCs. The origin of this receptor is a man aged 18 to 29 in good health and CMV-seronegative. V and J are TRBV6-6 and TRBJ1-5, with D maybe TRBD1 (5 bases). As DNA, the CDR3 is TGTGCCAGCAGGCAGGGTATAGACGATCAGCCCCAGCATTTT. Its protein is CASRQGIDDQPQHF.